Reported below is one TCR beta chain. What it binds is not known. The data were taken from a study of T cell responses to AZD1222 COVID-19 vaccine. V lost 6 bases, J lost 3 bases, and 11 bases lay in between. This CDR3 is 13 amino acids long. Germline-derived CDR1 and CDR2 are KGHSH and LQKENI. The study, taken as a whole, reports: Sampled repertoires all dated from after the peak T cell response. Close to half of all spike-specific TCRs reportedly target regions of the variants that are unmutated. The donor group comprised mostly white British people and more females; the analysis possibly underestimated clonal diversity.

Timing groups of about 4 and about 12 weeks for second doses were pooled. Generated by immunoSEQ multiplex PCR, the TCRdb table keeps only in-frame clones and is missing some. The sample carries approximately 100,000 clones, less than 90% recorded once. The V and J genes are TRBV18 and TRBJ1-1; D is ambiguous. This clonotype was obtained from an adult who received the AZD1222 COVID-19 vaccine. This specimen consisted of peripheral blood, obtained 28 days after the second AZD1222 dose. The CDR3 nucleotides are TGTGCCAGCTCGTCTAACCGGGACACTGAAGCTTTCTTT. Translation gives CASSSNRDTEAFF.